One sample yielded the 14 T cell receptor beta chains listed below, sequenced in a study of blood T cells in healthy people across ages. Next came a second PCR, run for roughly 6 to 11 cycles, which used a sample-barcoded 5' primer along with a J-beta primer mix. TCRdb re-analysed the 5' RACE reads in MiXCR, keeping a single row per CDR3 protein. The sample has 580,000 or so distinct CDR3 sequences; 47% are singletons. Sequencing input: blood. These TCRs come from a man older than 75 in good health.

This clonotype was counted ten times or more. The chain employs TRBV6-1 and TRBJ2-6; D is unclear. CDR1 and CDR2 from the germline V gene are MNHNS and SASEGT. V was trimmed by 8 bases and J by 2 bases, leaving 7 bases between them. CDR3 size: 13 residues. The DNA of the CDR3 is TGTGCCAGCGGTGGAACTGGGGCCAACGTCCTGACTTTC. Encoded protein: CASGGTGANVLTF.

The table lists this clonotype with many counts. The chain is built from TRBV6-6 and TRBJ2-7; 8 positions agree with TRBD2. In germline, CDR1 is MNHNY, CDR2 SVGAGI (reference sequence). Germline trimming cut 6 bases from V and 1 base from J; bases unmatched to any gene: 5. The CDR3 runs 14 residues. The CDR3 reads CASSPTSASYEQYF. The CDR3 coding sequence is TGTGCCAGCAGCCCGACTAGCGCGTCCTACGAGCAGTACTTC.

This chain links TRBV3-1 with TRBJ2-7, with D possibly TRBD1 on 6 matching bases. The germline CDR1 and CDR2 sequences are LGHDT and YNNKEL (reference sequence). V was trimmed by 4 bases and J by 3 bases, leaving 10 bases between them. There are 13 residues in the CDR3. The CDR3: CASSPGTNYEQYF. The CDR3 DNA reads TGTGCCAGCAGCCCCGGGACAAACTACGAGCAGTACTTC.

As regards this clonotype: One junction end does not reproduce the germline sequence, and a read error may be involved. The rearrangement uses TRBV5-1 and TRBJ2-1; 7 bases are shared with TRBD2. Germline CDR1 reads SGHRS; CDR2 reads YFSETQ. This CDR3 has 13 amino acids. The CDR3 loop reads CTSSLGGNNEQFF. The CDR3 bases are TGCACCAGCAGCTTGGGAGGGAACAATGAGCAGTTCTTC. Looking up the rest from reference TRBV5-1 and TRBJ2-1 gives the full variable domain: KAGVTQTPRYLIKTRGQQVTLSCSPISGHRSVSWYQQTPGQGLQFLFEYFSETQRNKGNFPGRFSGRQFSNSRSEMNVSTLELGDSALYLCTSSLGGNNEQFFGPGTRLTVL.

The J gene is TRBJ2-1, the V gene TRBV20-1; 12 nucleotides match TRBD2. Germline V gives CDR1 DFQATT, CDR2 SNEGSKA (reference sequence). V lost 3 bases, J lost 0 bases, and 6 bases stayed unmatched. This CDR3 comprises 17 residues. The CDR3 sequence is CSARAGLAGSSYNEQFF. The DNA of the CDR3 is TGCAGTGCTAGGGCGGGACTAGCGGGTAGCTCCTACAATGAGCAGTTCTTC.

This clonotype was counted a few times. J is TRBJ1-6 and V is TRBV20-1; tentatively, D is TRBD1 (6 bases). Germline CDR1 is DFQATT and CDR2 is SNEGSKA (reference sequence). This CDR3 has 15 residues. V lost 3 bases and J lost 12, with 21 bases in between. The CDR3 is CSARSQGIRSGPLHF. Here the CDR3 DNA reads TGCAGTGCTAGGTCCCAGGGGATTCGGTCTGGACCCCTCCACTTT.

V and J are TRBV5-1 and TRBJ2-3; weak D call: TRBD2 (5 bases). The CDR3 is made up of 14 amino acids. Germline CDR1 SGHRS, CDR2 YFSETQ. The germline V and J ends were trimmed by 6 bases and 2 bases, with 13 bases remaining between them. In DNA, the CDR3 is TGCGCCAGCACCGGACTTTTCGCCACAGATACGCAGTATTTT. It is translated as CASTGLFATDTQYF.

This chain connects TRBV7-2 to TRBJ1-5; D remains ambiguous. V lost 1 base, J lost 0 bases, and 7 bases lay in between. CDR3 length: 15 amino acids. Germline V gene data show CDR1 as SGHTA and CDR2 as FQGNSA. The CDR3 sequence is CASSLEGNSNQPQHF. The CDR3 region has the DNA TGTGCCAGCAGCTTAGAAGGGAATAGCAATCAGCCCCAGCATTTT.

This sequence joins TRBV29-1 and TRBJ2-1, with 8 nucleotides matching TRBD2. The V and J ends lost 2 bases and 9 bases, in that order; junction bases with no gene match: 12. The CDR3 loop spans 15 amino acids. Germline loops: CDR1 SQVTM, CDR2 ANQGSEA. In DNA form, the CDR3 reads TGCAGCGTTGAACCCCAGCGGGAGAAGGTCCGTGAGCAGTTCTTC. As protein: CSVEPQREKVREQFF.

This clonotype was observed a single time. The chain joins TRBV14 to TRBJ2-5, with 13 nucleotides matching TRBD2. The last part of the DNA fits TRBJ2-7 better; the J call may be wrong. The CDR3 runs 16 residues. Germline V gene sequence: CDR1 SGHDN, CDR2 FVKESK. The CDR3 protein is CASSLGMTSGRHEQYF. CDR3 DNA: TGTGCCAGCAGTTTGGGCATGACTAGCGGGAGGCACGAGCAGTACTTC.

This chain links TRBV2 with TRBJ1-5, with D maybe TRBD1 (5 bases). The CDR3 is 14 residues long. CDR1 SNHLY and CDR2 FYNNEI come from the germline V gene. Deletions cut 10 bases from V and 0 bases from J, with 13 bases between. In DNA, the CDR3 is TGTGCCACAGGGCGGGGGAATAGCAATCAGCCCCAGCATTTT. Residues: CATGRGNSNQPQHF.

The chain couples TRBV29-1 to TRBJ2-7, with 7 bases fitting TRBD2. J lost 6 bases, V lost 4 bases, and 9 bases had no gene match. The CDR3 length is 13 residues. Germline V gene data show CDR1 as SQVTM and CDR2 as ANQGSEA. CDR3 nucleotides: TGCAGCGTTGGAGCGGGGTCTGGCTCCGAGCAGTACTTC. Amino acids: CSVGAGSGSEQYF.

At least ten counts were recorded for this clonotype. The chain combines TRBV7-9 with TRBJ1-2; unclear D gene. CDR3 length equals 13 residues. Germline V gene sequence: CDR1 SEHNR, CDR2 FQNEAQ (reference sequence). With 5 bases removed from V and 4 bases from J, the gap between germline ends came to 11 bases. The CDR3 region is CASSPTLGYGYTF. CDR3 coding DNA: TGTGCCAGCAGCCCGACATTGGGCTATGGCTACACCTTC.

The table lists this clonotype with many counts. The chain couples TRBV6-5 to TRBJ1-2; D gene unclear. Germline CDR1 and CDR2: MNHEY and SVGAGI. Trimming stripped 0 bases from V and 8 bases from J, with 7 bases between. This CDR3 comprises 12 residues. This CDR3 reads CASSYSGRGYTF. DNA for the CDR3: TGTGCCAGCAGTTACTCAGGGAGAGGCTACACCTTC.